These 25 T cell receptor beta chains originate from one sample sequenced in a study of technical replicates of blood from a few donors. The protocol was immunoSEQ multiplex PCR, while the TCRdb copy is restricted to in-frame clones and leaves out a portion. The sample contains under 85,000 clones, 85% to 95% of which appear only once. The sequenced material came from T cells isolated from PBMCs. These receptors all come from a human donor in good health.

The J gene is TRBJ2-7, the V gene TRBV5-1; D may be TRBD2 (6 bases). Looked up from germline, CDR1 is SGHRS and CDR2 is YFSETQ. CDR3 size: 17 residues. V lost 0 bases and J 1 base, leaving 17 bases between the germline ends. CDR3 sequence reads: CASSLEDFAGISYEQYF. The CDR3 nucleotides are TGCGCCAGCAGCTTGGAGGATTTCGCGGGAATATCCTACGAGCAGTACTTC.

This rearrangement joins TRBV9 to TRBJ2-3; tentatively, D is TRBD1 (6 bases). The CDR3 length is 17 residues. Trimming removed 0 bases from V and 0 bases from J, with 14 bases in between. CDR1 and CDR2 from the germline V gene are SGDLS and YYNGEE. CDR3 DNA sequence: TGTGCCAGCAGCGTAGTCCCGACAGGACCTAGCACAGATACGCAGTATTTT. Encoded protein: CASSVVPTGPSTDTQYF.

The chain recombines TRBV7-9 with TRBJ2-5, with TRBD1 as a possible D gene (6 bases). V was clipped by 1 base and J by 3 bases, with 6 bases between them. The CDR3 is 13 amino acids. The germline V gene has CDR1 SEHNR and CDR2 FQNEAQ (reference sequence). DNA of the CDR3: TGTGCCAGCAGCTTAGGGACAGAAGAGACCCAGTACTTC. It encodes CASSLGTEETQYF.

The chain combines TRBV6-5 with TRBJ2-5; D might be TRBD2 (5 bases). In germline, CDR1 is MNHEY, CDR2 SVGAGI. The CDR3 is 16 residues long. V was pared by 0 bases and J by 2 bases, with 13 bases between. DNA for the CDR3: TGTGCCAGCAGTTACTCGGTTCCGGGCGGGCAAGAGACCCAGTACTTC. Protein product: CASSYSVPGGQETQYF.

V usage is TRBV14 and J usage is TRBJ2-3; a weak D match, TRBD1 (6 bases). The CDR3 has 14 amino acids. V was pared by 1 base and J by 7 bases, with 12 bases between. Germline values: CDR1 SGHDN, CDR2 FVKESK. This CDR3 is CASSQVGAGNTQYF. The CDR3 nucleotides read TGTGCCAGCAGCCAAGTGGGGGCGGGCAATACGCAGTATTTT.

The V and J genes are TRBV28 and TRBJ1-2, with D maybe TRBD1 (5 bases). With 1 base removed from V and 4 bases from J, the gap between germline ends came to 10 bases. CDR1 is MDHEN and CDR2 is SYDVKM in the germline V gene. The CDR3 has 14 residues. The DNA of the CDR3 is TGTGCCAGCAGTTTATTAGGACAAACCTATGGCTACACCTTC. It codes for CASSLLGQTYGYTF.

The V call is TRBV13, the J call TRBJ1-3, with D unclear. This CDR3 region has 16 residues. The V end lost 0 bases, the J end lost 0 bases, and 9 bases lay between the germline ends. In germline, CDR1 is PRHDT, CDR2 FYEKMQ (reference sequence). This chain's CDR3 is CASSLGFWASGNTIYF. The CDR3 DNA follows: TGTGCCAGCAGCTTAGGGTTTTGGGCCTCTGGAAACACCATATATTTT. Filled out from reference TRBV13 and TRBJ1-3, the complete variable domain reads AAGVIQSPRHLIKEKRETATLKCYPIPRHDTVYWYQQGPGQDPQFLISFYEKMQSDKGSIPDRFSAQQFSDYHSELNMSSLELGDSALYFCASSLGFWASGNTIYFGEGSWLTVV.

The CDR3 spells CASSHSYLKPGHPNYGYTF. CDR3 nucleotide sequence: TGCGCCAGCAGCCATTCCTACCTGAAACCGGGACATCCCAACTATGGCTACACCTTC. The J gene is TRBJ1-2, the V gene TRBV4-3; tentatively, D is TRBD1 (6 bases). The V end was cut by 3 bases, the J end by 2 bases, with 25 bases between. The CDR3 contains 19 residues. Germline-derived CDR1 and CDR2 are LGHNA and YSLEER.

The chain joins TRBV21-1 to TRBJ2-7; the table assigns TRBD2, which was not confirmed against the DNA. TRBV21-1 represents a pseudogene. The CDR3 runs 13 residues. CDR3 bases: TGTGCCAGCGGGCGGGAGAGATTCCACGAGCAGTACTTC. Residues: CASGRERFHEQYF.

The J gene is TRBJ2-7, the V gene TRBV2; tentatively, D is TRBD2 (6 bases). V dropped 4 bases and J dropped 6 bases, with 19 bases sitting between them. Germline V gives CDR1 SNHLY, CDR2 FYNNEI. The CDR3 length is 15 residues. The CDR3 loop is CASSGAGLSLSEQYF. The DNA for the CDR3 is TGTGCCAGCAGTGGGGCGGGACTCTCACTGAGCGAGCAGTACTTC.

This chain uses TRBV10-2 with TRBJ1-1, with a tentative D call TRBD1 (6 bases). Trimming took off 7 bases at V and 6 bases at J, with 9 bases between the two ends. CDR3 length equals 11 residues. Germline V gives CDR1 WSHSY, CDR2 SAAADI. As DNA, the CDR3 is TGCGCCAGCAAGGGGGGGGCTGAAGCTTTCTTT. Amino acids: CASKGGAEAFF.

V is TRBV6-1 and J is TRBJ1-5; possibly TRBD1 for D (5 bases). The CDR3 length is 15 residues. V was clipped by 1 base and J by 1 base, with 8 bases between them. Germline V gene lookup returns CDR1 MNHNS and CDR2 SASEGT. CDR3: CASSEVGASNQPQHF. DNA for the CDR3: TGTGCCAGCAGTGAAGTAGGGGCCAGCAATCAGCCCCAGCATTTT.

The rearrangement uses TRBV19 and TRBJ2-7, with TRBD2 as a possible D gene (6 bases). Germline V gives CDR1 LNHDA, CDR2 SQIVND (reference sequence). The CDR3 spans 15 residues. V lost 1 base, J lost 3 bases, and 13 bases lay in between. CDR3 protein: CASSIGRAGYYEQYF. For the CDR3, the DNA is TGTGCCAGTAGTATAGGAAGGGCGGGATACTACGAGCAGTACTTC.

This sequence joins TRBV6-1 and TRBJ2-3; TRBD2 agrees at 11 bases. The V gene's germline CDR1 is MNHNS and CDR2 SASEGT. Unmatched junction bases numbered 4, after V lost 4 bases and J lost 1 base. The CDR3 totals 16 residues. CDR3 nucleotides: TGTGCCAGCAGTGCCGGGACTAGCGGAGGCACAGATACGCAGTATTTT. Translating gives CASSAGTSGGTDTQYF.

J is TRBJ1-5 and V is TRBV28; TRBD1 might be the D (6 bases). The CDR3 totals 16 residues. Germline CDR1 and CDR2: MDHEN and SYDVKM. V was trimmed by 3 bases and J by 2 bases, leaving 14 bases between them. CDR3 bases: TGTGCCAGCAGTTTTACAGGGCTTAGGGGCAATCAGCCCCAGCATTTT. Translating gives CASSFTGLRGNQPQHF.

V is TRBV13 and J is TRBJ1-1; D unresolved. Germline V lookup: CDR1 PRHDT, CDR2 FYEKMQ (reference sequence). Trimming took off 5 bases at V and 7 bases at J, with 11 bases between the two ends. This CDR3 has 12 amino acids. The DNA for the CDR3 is TGTGCCAGCAGCCCCCACAGATTTGAAGCTTTCTTT. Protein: CASSPHRFEAFF.

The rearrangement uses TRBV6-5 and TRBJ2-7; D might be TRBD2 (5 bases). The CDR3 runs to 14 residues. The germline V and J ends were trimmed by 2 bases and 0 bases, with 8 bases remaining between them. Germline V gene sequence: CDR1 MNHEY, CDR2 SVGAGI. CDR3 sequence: CASSYQRSSYEQYF. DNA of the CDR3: TGTGCCAGCAGTTACCAGCGGAGCTCCTACGAGCAGTACTTC.

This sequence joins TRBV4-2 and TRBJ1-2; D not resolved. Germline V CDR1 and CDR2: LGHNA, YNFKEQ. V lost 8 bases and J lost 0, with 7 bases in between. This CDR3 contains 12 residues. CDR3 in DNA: TGTGCCAGCTCTGCAGCTAACTATGGCTACACCTTC. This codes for CASSAANYGYTF.

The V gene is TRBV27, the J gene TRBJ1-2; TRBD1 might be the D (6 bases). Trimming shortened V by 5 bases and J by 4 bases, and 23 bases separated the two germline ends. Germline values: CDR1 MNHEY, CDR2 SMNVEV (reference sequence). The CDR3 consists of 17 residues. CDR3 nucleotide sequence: TGTGCCAGCAGTCCACTTCTACCGCCGGACAGTGTCTATGGCTACACCTTC. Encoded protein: CASSPLLPPDSVYGYTF.

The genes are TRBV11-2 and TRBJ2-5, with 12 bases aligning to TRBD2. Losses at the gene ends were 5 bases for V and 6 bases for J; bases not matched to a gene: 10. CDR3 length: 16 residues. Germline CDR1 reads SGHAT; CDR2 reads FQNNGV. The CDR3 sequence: CASSHTGLAGSKTQYF. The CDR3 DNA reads TGTGCCAGCAGCCACACTGGACTAGCGGGATCGAAGACCCAGTACTTC.

The chain's CDR3 is CASSQARDRDEQFF. CDR3 coding DNA: TGTGCCAGCAGCCAAGCCCGGGATAGGGATGAGCAGTTCTTC. The chain is built from TRBV4-2 and TRBJ2-1; weak D call: TRBD2 (5 bases). The CDR3 loop spans 14 amino acids. Between the trimmed V and J ends, which lost 1 base and 8 bases, there was a span of 12 bases. Germline CDR1 LGHNA, CDR2 YNFKEQ.

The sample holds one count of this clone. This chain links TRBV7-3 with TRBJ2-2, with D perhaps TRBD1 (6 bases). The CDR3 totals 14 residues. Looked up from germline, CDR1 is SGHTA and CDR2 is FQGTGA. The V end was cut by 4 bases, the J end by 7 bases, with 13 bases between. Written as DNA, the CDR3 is TGTGCCAGCAGCTCAGGGGCTAAGGTCGGGGAGCTGTTTTTT. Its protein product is CASSSGAKVGELFF. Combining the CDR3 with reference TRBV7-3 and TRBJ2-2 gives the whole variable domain GAGVSQTPSNKVTEKGKYVELRCDPISGHTALYWYRQSLGQGPEFLIYFQGTGAADDSGLPNDRFFAVRPEGSVSTLKIQRTERGDSAVYLCASSSGAKVGELFFGEGSRLTVL.

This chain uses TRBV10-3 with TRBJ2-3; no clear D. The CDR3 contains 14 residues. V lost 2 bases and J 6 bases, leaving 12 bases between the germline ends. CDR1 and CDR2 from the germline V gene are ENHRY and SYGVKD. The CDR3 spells CAISEPIKRDTQYF. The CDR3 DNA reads TGTGCCATCAGTGAGCCGATAAAGAGGGATACGCAGTATTTT.

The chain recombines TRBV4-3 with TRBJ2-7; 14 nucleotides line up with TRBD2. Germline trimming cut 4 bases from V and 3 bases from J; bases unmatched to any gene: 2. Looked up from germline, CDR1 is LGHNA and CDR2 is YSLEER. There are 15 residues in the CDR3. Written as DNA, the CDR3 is TGCGCCAGCAGCCCTGGGACTAGCGGGGGCTACGAGCAGTACTTC. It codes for CASSPGTSGGYEQYF.

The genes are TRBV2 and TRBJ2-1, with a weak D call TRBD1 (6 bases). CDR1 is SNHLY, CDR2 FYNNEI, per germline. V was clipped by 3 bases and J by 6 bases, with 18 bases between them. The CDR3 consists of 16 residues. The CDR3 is CASSDSRGQGFNEQFF. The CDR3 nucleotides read TGTGCCAGCAGTGATTCTCGGGGCCAGGGGTTCAATGAGCAGTTCTTC.